Described below is a single T cell receptor (beta chain) sequence and its context. No antigen is known for it. The CDR3 loop spans 13 amino acids. CDR1 KGHSH and CDR2 LQKENI come from the germline V gene. V was clipped by 3 bases and J by 7 bases; unmatched bases: 1. This entry belongs to a study of long-term antiretroviral therapy in people with HIV. Per donor, at least one pre-ART and at least two post-ART PBMC samples were obtained. Study observations and caveats: Clones with expansion before ART led the repertoire at all time points.

An immunoSEQ assay, version v3.0, was performed at survey level. Produced via immunoSEQ multiplex PCR; TCRdb's table is partial and in-frame only. The table records approximately 17,000 clones, approximately 71% of them present only once. This receptor was taken from a woman between 45 and 60 years old with HIV. The genes are TRBV18 and TRBJ1-5, with 9 nucleotides matching TRBD1. This sample comprised unsorted PBMCs, obtained 1.5 years before starting antiretroviral therapy. This CDR3 reads CASSPDRGQPQHF. CDR3 coding DNA: TGTGCCAGCTCACCTGACAGGGGGCAGCCCCAGCATTTT. Complete variable domain (other parts from reference TRBV18 and TRBJ1-5): NAGVMQNPRHLVRRRGQEARLRCSPMKGHSHVYWYRQLPEEGLKFMVYLQKENIIDESGMPKERFSAEFPKEGPSILRIQQVVRGDSAAYFCASSPDRGQPQHFGDGTRLSIL.